A selection of T cell receptor beta chains follows, all from one sample in a study of cytomegalovirus exposure and HLA in healthy donors. Generated by immunoSEQ multiplex PCR, the TCRdb table keeps only in-frame clones and is missing some. The sample lists 100,000 to 150,000 clones, 70% to 85% occurring once. The sequenced material came from PBMCs. Every receptor here comes from a boy younger than 10 in good health and CMV-seronegative. The CDR3 runs from the conserved cysteine through the conserved F or W. The D gene is left open where the match is weak. Clone sizes are given selectively: once, few, many, or a class where the clone is expanded.

clone size	J gene	V gene	D gene	CDR3 DNA	CDR3 protein
-	TRBJ1-2	TRBV15	-	TGTGCCACCAGCAGACTCGAACTAGATGGCTACACCTTC	CATSRLELDGYTF
-	TRBJ1-6	TRBV7-6	-	TGTGCCAGCAGCCCGGGACATACAATTGGTTCACCCCTCCACTTT	CASSPGHTIGSPLHF
-	TRBJ1-2	TRBV6-4	TRBD1	TGTGCCAGCAGTGCGACGGGGGACAGCATCTATGGCTACACCTTC	CASSATGDSIYGYTF
-	TRBJ1-5	TRBV7-8	-	TGTGCCAGCAGCGGAACCCGATTTCGGCCAGGGTATAGCAATCAGCCCCAGCATTTT	CASSGTRFRPGYSNQPQHF
-	TRBJ1-1	TRBV30	-	TGTGCCTGGAGCCTCGGGGTTGAAGCTTTCTTT	CAWSLGVEAFF
-	TRBJ1-5	TRBV19	-	TGTGCCAGTAGTATGGGAGGCGGGGCCCGAAGGGGAAGCAATCAGCCCCAGCATTTT	CASSMGGGARRGSNQPQHF
-	TRBJ2-1	TRBV27	-	TGTGCCAGCAGTCCCCGAGCGGCATTCGGGCACGATGAGCAGTTCTTC	CASSPRAAFGHDEQFF
once	TRBJ1-1	TRBV30	-	TGTGCCTGGAGTTCGACAGGCTTCTCTGAAGCTTTCTTT	CAWSSTGFSEAFF
-	TRBJ2-7	TRBV6-1	TRBD1	TGTGCCAGCAGTGAAGTCGGGACAGGGGGGGTCTACGAGCAGTACTTC	CASSEVGTGGVYEQYF
once	TRBJ1-1	TRBV15	-	TGTGCCACCAGCAGATCGGACAGCCCGAACACTGAAGCTTTCTTT	CATSRSDSPNTEAFF
-	TRBJ1-2	TRBV6-1	TRBD1	TGTGCCAGCAGGGGGGGACAGGGCCTCTATGGCTACACCTTC	CASRGGQGLYGYTF
-	TRBJ2-5	TRBV7-8	TRBD2	TGTGCCAGCAGCTCACTAGCGCTCGAAGAGACCCAGTACTTC	CASSSLALEETQYF
once	TRBJ2-3	TRBV5-5	TRBD1	TGTGCCAGCAGCTTGTTGGGGTATGGACAGGGGCCCGGAGATACGCAGTATTTT	CASSLLGYGQGPGDTQYF
-	TRBJ2-7	TRBV6-6	-	TGTGCCAGCAGTTGGGACTCAGGGTCCTACGAGCAGTACTTC	CASSWDSGSYEQYF
-	TRBJ2-2	TRBV13	TRBD1	TGTGCCAGCAGCGCCCCTCGGACAGGGGAGGACGGGGAGCTGTTTTTT	CASSAPRTGEDGELFF
-	TRBJ2-5	TRBV6-1	-	TGTGCCAGCAGTGTATGGACAGACCAAGAGACCCAGTACTTC	CASSVWTDQETQYF
-	TRBJ1-1	TRBV30	-	TGTGCCTGGAGTGTAAGAAGGGAGCTGAGCACTGAAGCTTTCTTT	CAWSVRRELSTEAFF
-	TRBJ2-1	TRBV9	-	TGTGCCAGCAGCGTAGGGGAGAGCTCCTACAATGAGCAGTTCTTC	CASSVGESSYNEQFF
-	TRBJ2-5	TRBV5-4	-	TGTGCCAGCAGCTTGGAGGCGGCCGAGGAGACCCAGTACTTC	CASSLEAAEETQYF
-	TRBJ1-5	TRBV6-1	-	TGTGCCAGCAGTGGGGGGCCGTGGAGCCAGCCCCAGCATTTT	CASSGGPWSQPQHF
once	TRBJ1-2	TRBV6-6	-	TGTGCCAGCAGTTACGAGGGAAACTATGGCTACACCTTC	CASSYEGNYGYTF
-	TRBJ1-4	TRBV5-1	-	TGCGCCAGCAGCCCTCGGGACAAGGGTGAAAAACTGTTTTTT	CASSPRDKGEKLFF
-	TRBJ1-2	TRBV30	-	TGTGCCTGGATCCTCGGCGGCCGTGGCTACACCTTC	CAWILGGRGYTF
-	TRBJ1-2	TRBV14	TRBD1	TGTGCCAGCAGCCCCATCCCCCCGGGGACAGGGGGCAATGACTATGGCTACACCTTC	CASSPIPPGTGGNDYGYTF
-	TRBJ1-5	TRBV7-2	-	TGTGCCAGCAGCTTATTGGGACATCTTAGCAATCAGCCCCAGCATTTT	CASSLLGHLSNQPQHF
-	TRBJ1-2	TRBV10-3	-	TGTGCCATCACCCATGACCAGGGTGGGTATGGCTACACCTTC	CAITHDQGGYGYTF
-	TRBJ2-3	TRBV6-1	-	TGTGCCAGCAGTGAAGTCCCTCTGGGGGGTAACAGGGATACGCAGTATTTT	CASSEVPLGGNRDTQYF
-	TRBJ2-6	TRBV2	TRBD2	TGTGCCAGCAGTGAAGGGCGGGGGACCGGGGCCAACGTCCTGACTTTC	CASSEGRGTGANVLTF
few	TRBJ1-1	TRBV6-4	-	TGTGCCAGCAGTGCGGGGGAGAACACTGAAGCTTTCTTT	CASSAGENTEAFF
once	TRBJ1-6	TRBV7-3	-	TGTGCCAGCAGCTTATTGGGAGACGGTGCGGATTCACCCCTCCACTTT	CASSLLGDGADSPLHF
-	TRBJ2-1	TRBV5-1	TRBD2	TGCGCCAGCACTGGATTTGGACTAGCGGATAATGAGCAGTTCTTC	CASTGFGLADNEQFF
-	TRBJ2-5	TRBV19	TRBD2	TGTGCCAGTAGTATAGGGAGAGCGGGGGGAGAGACCCAGTACTTC	CASSIGRAGGETQYF
-	TRBJ1-5	TRBV19	-	TGTGCCAGTATTGGGAGGGGGGATCAGCCCCAGCATTTT	CASIGRGDQPQHF
-	TRBJ2-1	TRBV6-4	TRBD2	TGTGCCAGCAGTGAGGGGGGGACCTACAATGAGCAGTTCTTC	CASSEGGTYNEQFF
-	TRBJ1-5	TRBV27	-	TGTGCCAGTGGGCAGCGCAATCAGCCCCAGCATTTT	CASGQRNQPQHF
-	TRBJ2-2	TRBV18	-	TGTGCCAGCTCACCGACCGGTGGGCGGGGTTCCGTCAACACCGGGGAGCTGTTTTTT	CASSPTGGRGSVNTGELFF
-	TRBJ2-3	TRBV6-1	TRBD2	TGTGCCAGCTCGCGCGGGAGTGGCACAGATACGCAGTATTTT	CASSRGSGTDTQYF
-	TRBJ1-1	TRBV4-1	-	TGCGCCAGCAGCCAACTCCTCTCCTTGACAGAGACTGAAGCTTTCTTT	CASSQLLSLTETEAFF
-	TRBJ1-5	TRBV5-8	TRBD1	TGTGCCAGCAGCTTGGTGACAGGGACCAATCAGCCCCAGCATTTT	CASSLVTGTNQPQHF
-	TRBJ2-1	TRBV9	TRBD2	TGTGCCAGCAGCCCTCCCTTTACATCTAGCGGGGGTTCCTACAATGAGCAGTTCTTC	CASSPPFTSSGGSYNEQFF
-	TRBJ1-2	TRBV11-2	-	TGTGCCAGCAGCCTACAGCGGGGGCGCAGCTATGGCTACACCTTC	CASSLQRGRSYGYTF
once	TRBJ2-5	TRBV11-3	-	TGTTGCCGTAGAGAGACCCAGTACTTC	CCRRETQYF
-	TRBJ2-7	TRBV9	TRBD1	TGTGCCAGCAGCGTAGCGTGGGACAGCTCCTACGAGCAGTACTTC	CASSVAWDSSYEQYF
-	TRBJ1-2	TRBV14	-	TGTGCCAGCAGCCCCGACCGGGGAGGCCAGGCTGGCTACACCTTC	CASSPDRGGQAGYTF
-	TRBJ2-2	TRBV9	TRBD1	TGTGCCAGCAGCGACCGGGACAGGGGAAACACCGGGGAGCTGTTTTTT	CASSDRDRGNTGELFF
-	TRBJ2-2	TRBV4-3	TRBD2	TGCGCCAGCAGCCATAAAATTGGGACTAGCGGGGGAGCAAACACCGGGGAGCTGTTTTTT	CASSHKIGTSGGANTGELFF
-	TRBJ2-1	TRBV5-6	TRBD2	TGTGCCAGCAGCTTGTCGGCGGGGGAGAATGAGCAGTTCTTC	CASSLSAGENEQFF
-	TRBJ2-5	TRBV10-1	-	TGCGCCAGCAGCGAGCCTGACTCGCTCCGGGAGACCCAGTACTTC	CASSEPDSLRETQYF
-	TRBJ1-2	TRBV7-9	-	TGTGCCAGCAGCTTAGGGACATTTGGCTACACCTTC	CASSLGTFGYTF
once	TRBJ1-1	TRBV7-9	TRBD1	TGTTCCAGCAGCTACCGACAGGGGAACACTGAAGCTTTCTTT	CSSSYRQGNTEAFF
-	TRBJ2-1	TRBV9	TRBD2	TGTGCCAGCAGCCCTAGAGGACTAGCGGGGGGCAATGAGCAGTTCTTC	CASSPRGLAGGNEQFF
-	TRBJ1-3	TRBV7-2	-	TGTGCCAGCATCCGCGACTCCAGCTCTGGAAACACCATATATTTT	CASIRDSSSGNTIYF
few	TRBJ2-7	TRBV19	TRBD1	TGTGCCACCTGGGACAGGGGTTCCTACGAGCAGTACTTC	CATWDRGSYEQYF
-	TRBJ2-7	TRBV10-3	-	TGTGCCATCAGTGAGATGGACTATTCCTACGAGCAGTACTTC	CAISEMDYSYEQYF
-	TRBJ2-7	TRBV7-6	TRBD1	TGTGCCAGCAGCTTCGGGGGGACAGGGTTTACCGAGCAGTACTTC	CASSFGGTGFTEQYF
-	TRBJ2-1	TRBV9	TRBD1	TGTGCCAGCAGCCCGACAGGGATAAATGAGCAGTTCTTC	CASSPTGINEQFF
-	TRBJ2-1	TRBV13	TRBD2	TGTGCCAGCAGCTCGGGGACTAGCGGGAGAGGATCCTACAATGAGCAGTTCTTC	CASSSGTSGRGSYNEQFF
once	TRBJ2-1	TRBV29-1	-	TGCAGCGTTGTCGGGGTCTCCTACAATGAGCAGTTCTTC	CSVVGVSYNEQFF
-	TRBJ2-7	TRBV4-2	-	TGTGCCAGCAACCCCAGCGGGTCCGGCTACGAGCAGTACTTC	CASNPSGSGYEQYF
once	TRBJ1-1	TRBV29-1	-	TGCAGCGTGGGCCAAAGGTTTGGAGCTTTCTTT	CSVGQRFGAFF